A selection of T cell receptor beta chains follows, all from one sample in a study of cytomegalovirus exposure and HLA in healthy donors. Clones were read by immunoSEQ multiplex PCR, and TCRdb kept only the in-frame ones, dropping some. The repertoire consists of 150,000 to 200,000 clones, with roughly 80% occurring once and the leading ten covering 8% to 10%. Sequenced: PBMCs. These receptors all stem from a male donor in good health and CMV-seropositive. The CDR3 runs from the conserved cysteine through the conserved F or W.

CDR3 protein	V gene	J gene
CASSPLGLAGELFF	TRBV5-1	TRBJ2-2
CASSFTDSGTEAFF	TRBV5-5	TRBJ1-1
CASRAGLAVQETQYF	TRBV5-5	TRBJ2-5
CATKKGGKEGRWGNQPQHF	TRBV19	TRBJ1-5
CASSLQFEQYF	TRBV5-8	TRBJ2-7
CASNHGGGNQPQHF	TRBV6-5	TRBJ1-5
CASSYSAGHQPQHF	TRBV6-5	TRBJ1-5
CASSQENQGYEQYF	TRBV4-3	-
CSVVGDTYEQYF	TRBV29-1	TRBJ2-7
CASSYQREGDEQYF	TRBV5-1	TRBJ2-7
CASSHRDSTTDTQYF	TRBV7-9	TRBJ2-3
CASSHHRSGIDEQYF	TRBV4-3	TRBJ2-7
CASSVDSGIRQDHNEQFF	TRBV27	TRBJ2-1
CASRSTGSTPEQYF	TRBV6-5	TRBJ2-7
CAWSRTDSYGYTF	TRBV30	TRBJ1-2
CAGRTSVSYEQYF	TRBV5-4	TRBJ2-7
CAWSVLADTQYF	TRBV30	TRBJ2-3
CSVNPGQGYEQYF	TRBV29-1	-
CASSRTPHSNQPQHF	TRBV27	TRBJ1-5
CASRRGGESYEQYF	TRBV27	TRBJ2-7
CASSPDRVDGYTF	TRBV7-8	TRBJ1-2
CAWSALQGDQPQHF	TRBV30	TRBJ1-5
CASSLDGATGNTIYF	TRBV9	TRBJ1-3
CASSLSATDFSYEQYF	TRBV28	TRBJ2-7
CASTPSSNTIYF	TRBV10-2	TRBJ1-3
CASSPPDWAQKLFF	TRBV18	TRBJ1-4
CASSDRDSGSYNEQFF	TRBV9	TRBJ2-1
CAWSFRRGAFF	TRBV30	TRBJ1-1
CASSLEWQANTYGYTF	TRBV5-1	TRBJ1-2